This TCR beta chain was observed in a study of cytomegalovirus exposure and HLA in healthy donors. V shed 6 bases and J 3 bases; nucleotides not matched to a gene: 5. The V gene's germline CDR1 is SQVTM and CDR2 ANQGSEA. The CDR3 runs 13 residues. Researchers ran the PCR with 60 Vbeta and 13 Jbeta primers. Here immunoSEQ multiplex PCR was the method, and the copy in TCRdb shows in-frame clones only, minus some. The sample lists just under 95,000 clones, approximately 84% occurring once. What was sequenced was PBMCs. This clonotype originated in a girl aged 2 to 10 in good health and CMV-seropositive. The V call is TRBV29-1, the J call TRBJ2-1; 7 bases map to TRBD2. This CDR3 reads CSVPSGDYNEQFF. The CDR3 DNA sequence: TGCAGCGTACCTAGCGGAGACTACAATGAGCAGTTCTTC.